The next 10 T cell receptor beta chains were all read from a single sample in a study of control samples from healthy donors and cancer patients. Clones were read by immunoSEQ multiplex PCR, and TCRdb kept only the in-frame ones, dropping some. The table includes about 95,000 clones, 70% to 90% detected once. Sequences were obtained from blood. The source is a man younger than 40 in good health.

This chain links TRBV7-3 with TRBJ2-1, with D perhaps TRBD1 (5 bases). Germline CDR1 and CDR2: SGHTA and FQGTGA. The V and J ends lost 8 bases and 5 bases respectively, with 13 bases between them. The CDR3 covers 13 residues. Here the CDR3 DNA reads TGTGCCAGCTCGAGACAGAAACACAATGAGCAGTTCTTC. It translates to CASSRQKHNEQFF.

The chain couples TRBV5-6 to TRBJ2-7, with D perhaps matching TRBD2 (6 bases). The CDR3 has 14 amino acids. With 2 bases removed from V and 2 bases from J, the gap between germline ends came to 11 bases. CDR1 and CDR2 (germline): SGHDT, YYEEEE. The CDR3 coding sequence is TGTGCCAGCAGCTTAGGGGACTTAACCTACGAGCAGTACTTC. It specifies CASSLGDLTYEQYF. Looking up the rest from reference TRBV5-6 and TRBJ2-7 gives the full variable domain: DAGVTQSPTHLIKTRGQQVTLRCSPKSGHDTVSWYQQALGQGPQFIFQYYEEEERQRGNFPDRFSGHQFPNYSSELNVNALLLGDSALYLCASSLGDLTYEQYFGPGTRLTVT.

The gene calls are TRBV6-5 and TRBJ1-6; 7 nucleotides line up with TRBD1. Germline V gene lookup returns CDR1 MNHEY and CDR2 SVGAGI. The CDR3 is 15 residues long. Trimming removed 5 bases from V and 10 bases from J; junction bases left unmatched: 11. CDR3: CASSMGTVGTSPLHF. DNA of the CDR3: TGTGCCAGCAGTATGGGGACAGTTGGAACCTCACCCCTCCACTTT.

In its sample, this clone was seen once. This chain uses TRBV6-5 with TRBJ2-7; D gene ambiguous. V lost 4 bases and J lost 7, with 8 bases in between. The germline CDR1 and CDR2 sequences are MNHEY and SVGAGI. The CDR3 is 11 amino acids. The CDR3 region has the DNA TGTGCCAGCAGTTCAACAAGAGAGCAGTACTTC. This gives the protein CASSSTREQYF.

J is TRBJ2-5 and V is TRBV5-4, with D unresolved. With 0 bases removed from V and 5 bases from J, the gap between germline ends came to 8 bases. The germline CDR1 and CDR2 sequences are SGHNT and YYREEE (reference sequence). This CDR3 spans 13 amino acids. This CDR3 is CASSLGLRETQYF. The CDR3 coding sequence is TGTGCCAGCAGCTTGGGCTTACGGGAGACCCAGTACTTC.

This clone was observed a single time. In nucleotides, the CDR3 is TGCGCCAGCAGCCAAGGGGGGAACTATGGCTACACCTTC. Residues: CASSQGGNYGYTF. The chain is built from TRBV5-1 and TRBJ1-2; D is perhaps TRBD1 (6 bases). Trimming removed 4 bases from V and 2 bases from J, with 9 bases in between. Germline CDR1 is SGHRS and CDR2 is YFSETQ. The CDR3 totals 13 residues.

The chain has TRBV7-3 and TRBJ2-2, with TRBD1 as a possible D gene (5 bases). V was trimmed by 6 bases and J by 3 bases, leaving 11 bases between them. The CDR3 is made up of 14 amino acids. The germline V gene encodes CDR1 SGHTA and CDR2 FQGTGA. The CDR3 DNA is TGTGCCAGCAGTGTAGACAGTTACACCGGGGAGCTGTTTTTT. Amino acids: CASSVDSYTGELFF.

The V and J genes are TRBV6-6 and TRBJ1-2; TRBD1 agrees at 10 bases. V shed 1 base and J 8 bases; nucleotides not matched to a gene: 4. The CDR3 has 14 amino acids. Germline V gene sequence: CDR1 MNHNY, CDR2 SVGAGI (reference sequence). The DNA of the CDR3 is TGTGCCAGCAGTTACTTAGGGACAGGGGAAGGCTACACCTTC. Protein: CASSYLGTGEGYTF.

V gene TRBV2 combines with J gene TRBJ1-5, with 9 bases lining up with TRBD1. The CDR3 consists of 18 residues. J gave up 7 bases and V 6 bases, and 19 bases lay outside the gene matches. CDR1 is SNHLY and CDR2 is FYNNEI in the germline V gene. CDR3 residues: CASRSIYDIRDRVQPQHF. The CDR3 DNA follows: TGTGCCAGCAGGAGTATTTACGATATCCGGGACAGGGTCCAGCCCCAGCATTTT.

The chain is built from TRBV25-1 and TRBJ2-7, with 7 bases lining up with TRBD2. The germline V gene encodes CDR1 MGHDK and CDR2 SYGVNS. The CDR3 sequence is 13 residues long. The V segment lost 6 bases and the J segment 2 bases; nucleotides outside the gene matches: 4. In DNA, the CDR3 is TGTGCCAGCAGCCGGGACTATCCCTACGAGCAGTACTTC. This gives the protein CASSRDYPYEQYF.